This entry is about one T cell receptor beta chain. These data are taken from a study of blood T cell repertoires in COVID-19. Study background: T cells, B-cell-depleted T cells, or PBMCs supplied cDNA or gDNA.

The CDR3 runs to 13 residues. Germline values: CDR1 MGHDK, CDR2 SYGVNS. The V gene lost 3 bases and the J gene lost 2 bases, with 8 bases spanning the gap. Authors' data handling: Cell counts per sample came from amplifying reference gene primers. Method: immunoSEQ multiplex PCR; TCRdb's copy keeps in-frame clones and lacks some. That table gives V, J and clone size, and the DNA gave D and trimming. This sample has 65,000 or so clones, with roughly nine tenths found just once. The rearrangement joins TRBV25-1 to TRBJ2-7; TRBD1 might be the D (5 bases). Sequenced material: peripheral blood. This sequence was found in a man aged 60 to 75 with acute or convalescent COVID-19. The CDR3: CASSESDTYEQYF. The CDR3 nucleotides read TGTGCCAGCAGTGAGTCGGACACCTACGAGCAGTACTTC.